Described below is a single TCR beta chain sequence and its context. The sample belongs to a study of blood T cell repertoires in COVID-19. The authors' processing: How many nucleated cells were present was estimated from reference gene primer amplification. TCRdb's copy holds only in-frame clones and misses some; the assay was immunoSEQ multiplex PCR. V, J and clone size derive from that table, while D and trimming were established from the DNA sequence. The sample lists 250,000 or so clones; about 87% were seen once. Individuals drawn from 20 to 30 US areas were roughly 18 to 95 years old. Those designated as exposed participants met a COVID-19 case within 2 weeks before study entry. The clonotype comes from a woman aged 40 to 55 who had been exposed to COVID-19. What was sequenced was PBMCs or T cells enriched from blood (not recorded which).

CDR3 protein: CASSYSGVQGYGYTF. The CDR3 DNA follows: TGTGCCAGCAGTTACTCTGGGGTTCAGGGCTATGGCTACACCTTC. The chain joins TRBV6-2 or TRBV6-3 to TRBJ1-2; TRBD1 is a possible D gene (5 bases). The ends were cut back, 0 bases at V and 4 bases at J, with 12 bases in the middle. CDR1 is MNHEY, CDR2 SVGEGT, per germline. The CDR3 totals 15 residues.